This T cell receptor (beta chain) emerged from a study of T cells in Graves' hyperthyroidism and ophthalmopathy. Regarding the study as a whole: Stable hyperthyroidism was separated from ophthalmopathy by a model based on 13 V-J features.

CDR1 is SQVTM, CDR2 ANQGSEA, per germline. The CDR3 totals 15 residues. Trimming cost V 4 bases and J 1 base, with 11 bases left between them. RNA transcripts served as the template for amplifying TCR beta CDR3 regions. TCR CDR3 underwent first-round RT-PCR with the HTBI primer set. A single record per CDR3 protein comes from TCRdb applying MiXCR to the multiplex PCR reads. Of about 510,000 distinct CDR3 sequences listed, about 15% were seen once; the top ten hold more than 11%. Patients aged 18 to 65 had newly diagnosed hyperthyroidism that had lasted under 2 months. Exclusion criteria comprised uncontrolled infection, other autoimmune disease, pregnancy or lactation. This clonotype was detected many times. The antigen is undetermined.

The receptor was isolated from a woman in her thirties or forties with Graves' hyperthyroidism. The genes are TRBV29-1 and TRBJ2-6; D remains unclear. The specimen sequenced was blood. The CDR3, as DNA: TGCAGCGTTGGTCTTGGCGGTTCTGGGGCCAACGTCCTGACTTTC. Its protein is CSVGLGGSGANVLTF.